Each of the 5 T cell receptor beta chains below was sequenced from the same sample in a study of T cell responses to AZD1222 COVID-19 vaccine. The data were produced by immunoSEQ multiplex PCR, yet TCRdb's version contains in-frame clones alone and is incomplete. The profile covers 250,000 to 300,000 clones, with around 92% appearing a single time and 0.55% taken by the ten largest. The sequenced sample was peripheral blood, obtained 28 days after the second AZD1222 dose. The receptor source for this set is an adult who received the AZD1222 COVID-19 vaccine.

V and J are TRBV5-6 and TRBJ1-2; TRBD1 agrees at 8 bases. This CDR3 comprises 17 residues. CDR1 SGHDT and CDR2 YYEEEE come from the germline V gene. V shed 0 bases, J shed 6 bases, and the junction held 13 bases outside the gene matches. DNA of the CDR3: TGTGCCAGCAGCTTGGGATACAGGGGGACCTCACTTCATGGCTACACCTTC. Encoded protein: CASSLGYRGTSLHGYTF.

The chain links TRBV6-6 to TRBJ1-2; D perhaps matches TRBD1 (6 bases). The germline V and J ends were trimmed by 9 bases and 6 bases, with 14 bases remaining between them. The CDR3 extends over 12 amino acids. Germline V gene lookup returns CDR1 MNHNY and CDR2 SVGAGI (reference sequence). This chain's CDR3 is CASSQGGDGYTF. The CDR3 nucleotides read TGTGCCAGTTCACAGGGAGGGGATGGCTACACCTTC.

The chain is built from TRBV11-3 and TRBJ1-1; possibly TRBD1 for D (6 bases). The CDR3 has 13 residues. In germline, CDR1 is SGHNT, CDR2 YENEEA. V was clipped by 3 bases and J by 4 bases, with 9 bases between them. The DNA for the CDR3 is TGTGCCAGCAGCTTCACAGGGTCCACTGAAGCTTTCTTT. This encodes CASSFTGSTEAFF.

This chain connects TRBV5-1 to TRBJ2-3; D is ambiguous. The CDR3 is 14 residues long. Trimming shortened V by 2 bases and J by 2 bases, and 9 bases separated the two germline ends. Germline loops: CDR1 SGHRS, CDR2 YFSETQ. The CDR3 loop is CASSFVPSTDTQYF. CDR3 nucleotide sequence: TGCGCCAGCAGCTTTGTACCGTCCACAGATACGCAGTATTTT.

V usage is TRBV7-2 and J usage is TRBJ2-5, with TRBD2 as a possible D gene (6 bases). V lost 3 bases, J lost 13 bases, and 18 bases lay in between. CDR3 length: 13 residues. CDR1 is SGHTA and CDR2 is FQGNSA in the germline V gene. The CDR3 protein is CASSFTLADPGYF. The DNA of the CDR3 is TGTGCCAGCAGCTTTACATTAGCGGACCCGGGGTACTTC. The entire variable domain, with the rest obtained from reference TRBV7-2 and TRBJ2-5, is as follows: GAGVSQSPSNKVTEKGKDVELRCDPISGHTALYWYRQSLGQGLEFLIYFQGNSAPDKSGLPSDRFSAERTGGSVSTLTIQRTQQEDSAVYLCASSFTLADPGYFGPGTRLLVL.